The clone carrying this T cell receptor beta chain was recorded once. The V segment lost 2 bases and the J segment 5 bases; nucleotides outside the gene matches: 5. The length of the CDR3 is 15 residues. CDR1 and CDR2 from the germline V gene are MGHDK and SYGVNS. It was RNA transcripts that yielded the amplified TCR beta CDR3 regions. TCR CDR3 underwent first-round RT-PCR with the HTBI primer set. One entry per CDR3 protein, called by TCRdb with MiXCR from the multiplex PCR reads. The profile shows over 250,000 distinct CDR3 sequences, approximately 15% of them singletons. These data are taken from a study of T cells in Graves' hyperthyroidism and ophthalmopathy. In the ophthalmopathy cohort, Clinical Activity Score was at least 3, NOSPECS grade at least 4, and duration under 3 months.

The source of this sequence is a woman aged 55-70 years with Graves' ophthalmopathy. The chain recombines TRBV25-1 with TRBJ2-2; 7 bases match TRBD1. The specimen was blood. CDR3 sequence reads: CASSEQGVQTGELFF. In DNA form, the CDR3 reads TGTGCCAGCAGTGAACAGGGGGTACAAACCGGGGAGCTGTTTTTT.